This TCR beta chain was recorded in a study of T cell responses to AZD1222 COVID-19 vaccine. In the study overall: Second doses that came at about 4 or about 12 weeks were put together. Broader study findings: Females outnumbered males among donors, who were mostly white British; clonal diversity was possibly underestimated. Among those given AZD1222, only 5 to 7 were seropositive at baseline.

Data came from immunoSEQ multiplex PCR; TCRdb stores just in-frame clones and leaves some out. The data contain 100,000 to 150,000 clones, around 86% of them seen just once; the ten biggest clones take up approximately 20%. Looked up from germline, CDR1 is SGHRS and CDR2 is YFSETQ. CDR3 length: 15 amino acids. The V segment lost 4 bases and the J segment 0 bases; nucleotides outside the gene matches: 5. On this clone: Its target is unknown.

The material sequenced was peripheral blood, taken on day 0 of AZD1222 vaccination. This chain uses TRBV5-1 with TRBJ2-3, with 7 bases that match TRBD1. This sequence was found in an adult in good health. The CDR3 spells CASSVRDRSTDTQYF. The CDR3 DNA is TGCGCCAGCAGCGTCCGGGACAGAAGCACAGATACGCAGTATTTT.